The rows below give T cell receptor beta chains drawn from one sample of a study of stem cell transplantation in POMP-related autoinflammatory disease. Generated by immunoSEQ multiplex PCR, the TCRdb table keeps only in-frame clones and is missing some. Among roughly 8,900 clones listed, about 90% were seen once. The specimen was CD8+ T cells from PBMCs, collected after stem cell transplantation. Receptor source: a human patient with POMP-related autoinflammation and immune dysregulation (PRAID). Some T cells may be the graft donor's. CDR3s include the opening cysteine and the closing phenylalanine or tryptophan. D genes are given only for firm matches. Size is omitted from some rows. Given values are once, few, many or a class for expanded clones.

J | size | V | D | CDR3 | DNA
TRBJ2-3 | large | TRBV18 | - | CASSPLTMESTDTQYF | TGTGCCAGCTCACCACTAACTATGGAAAGCACAGATACGCAGTATTTT
TRBJ2-7 | - | TRBV19 | TRBD1 | CASSSRERQGLFEQYF | TGTGCCAGTAGTTCGCGAGAAAGACAGGGCTTGTTCGAGCAGTACTTC
TRBJ2-3 | - | TRBV13 | - | CASSPRTEQSADTQYF | TGTGCCAGCAGCCCCCGGACGGAGCAGAGTGCTGATACGCAGTATTTT
TRBJ2-4 | - | TRBV21-1 | - | CASSKGVRGAKNIQYF | TGTGCCAGCAGCAAAGGGGTCAGAGGTGCCAAAAACATTCAGTACTTC
TRBJ2-5 | - | TRBV7-9 | - | CASSLRGPLQETQYF | TGTGCCAGCAGCTTACGAGGACCACTTCAAGAGACCCAGTACTTC
TRBJ2-3 | - | TRBV11-2 | TRBD1 | CASREGQGASSTDTQYF | TGTGCCAGCAGGGAAGGACAGGGGGCGTCTAGCACAGATACGCAGTATTTT
TRBJ1-1 | - | TRBV7-6 | - | CASSSLLGVGNTEAFF | TGTGCCAGCAGCTCATTGCTGGGGGTGGGGAACACTGAAGCTTTCTTT
TRBJ2-5 | - | TRBV9 | - | CASSARGAVQETQYF | TGTGCCAGCAGCGCCCGGGGGGCGGTGCAAGAGACCCAGTACTTC
TRBJ2-3 | - | TRBV4-1 | - | CASSITPGDTQYF | TGCGCCAGCAGTATTACTCCCGGAGATACGCAGTATTTT
TRBJ1-1 | - | TRBV6-5 | - | CASSYGGTANTEAFF | TGTGCCAGCAGTTACGGGGGGACGGCGAACACTGAAGCTTTCTTT
TRBJ2-6 | once | TRBV24-1 | - | CAAQGSGANVLTF | TGTGCCGCTCAAGGGAGTGGGGCCAACGTCCTGACTTTC
TRBJ2-2 | few | TRBV7-9 | - | CASSLVGGELFF | TGTGCCAGCAGCTTAGTCGGGGGGGAGCTGTTTTTT
TRBJ1-1 | once | TRBV25-1 | TRBD1 | CASSLQGFTEAFF | TGTGCCAGCAGCCTACAGGGGTTCACTGAAGCTTTCTTT
TRBJ2-3 | - | TRBV7-8 | TRBD2 | CASSTTSGAQYF | TGTGCCAGCAGCACGACTAGCGGGGCGCAGTATTTT
TRBJ2-3 | - | TRBV9 | - | CASSVVRVLRMGPDTQYF | TGTGCCAGCAGCGTAGTTCGAGTATTGAGGATGGGCCCAGATACGCAGTATTTT
TRBJ2-3 | medium-sized | TRBV21-1 | - | CASSLQGTDTQYF | TGTGCCAGCAGCCTACAGGGCACAGATACGCAGTATTTT
TRBJ2-5 | - | TRBV3-1/TRBV3-2 | TRBD1 | CASSHPDRGPQETQYF | TGTGCCAGCAGCCATCCGGACAGGGGGCCGCAAGAGACCCAGTACTTC
TRBJ2-7 | - | TRBV27 | - | CASSFGQGSYEQYF | TGTGCCAGCAGTTTCGGGCAGGGAAGCTACGAGCAGTACTTC